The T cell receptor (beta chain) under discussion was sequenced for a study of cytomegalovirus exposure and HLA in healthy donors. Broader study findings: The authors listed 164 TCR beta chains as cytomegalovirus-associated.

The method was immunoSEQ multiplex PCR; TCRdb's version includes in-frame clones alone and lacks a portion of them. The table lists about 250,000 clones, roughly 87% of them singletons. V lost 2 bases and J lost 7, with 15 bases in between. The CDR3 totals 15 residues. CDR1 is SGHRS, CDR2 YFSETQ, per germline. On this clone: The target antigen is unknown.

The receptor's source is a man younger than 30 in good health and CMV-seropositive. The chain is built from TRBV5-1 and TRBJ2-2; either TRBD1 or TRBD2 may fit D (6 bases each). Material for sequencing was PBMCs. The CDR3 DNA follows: TGCGCCAGCAGCTTCAGACAGGACGGGAGCGGGGAGCTGTTTTTT. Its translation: CASSFRQDGSGELFF.